A selection of T cell receptor beta chains follows, all from one sample in a study of response to subunit inactivated influenza vaccine. One entry per CDR3 protein, called by TCRdb with MiXCR from the RT-PCR reads. This sample yields about 800,000 distinct CDR3 sequences, of which 21% are seen a single time; about 10% belongs to the top ten. This specimen consisted of PBMCs from blood, obtained roughly 5 days after vaccination. The receptor set was obtained from a middle-aged man who received an inactivated influenza vaccine. CDR3s include the opening cysteine and the closing phenylalanine or tryptophan. The D gene is left open where the match is weak. Size is omitted from some rows. Given values are once, few, many or a class for expanded clones.

clone_size j_call d_call v_call cdr3_aa cdr3_nt
NA TRBJ2-3 NA TRBV9 CASSPWGNTDTQYF TGTGCCAGCAGCCCGTGGGGAAACACAGATACGCAGTATTTT
NA TRBJ2-3 NA TRBV11-3 CASSLGQDADTQYF TGTGCCAGCAGCTTAGGACAGGACGCAGATACGCAGTATTTT
few TRBJ1-5 NA TRBV20-1 CSARDGLWPQHF TGCAGTGCTAGAGATGGGCTTTGGCCCCAGCATTTT
few TRBJ2-5 NA TRBV21-1 CASSKGDRYQETQYF TGTGCCAGCAGCAAAGGGGACAGGTACCAAGAGACCCAGTACTTC
many TRBJ2-3 TRBD2 TRBV12-3/TRBV12-4 CASMSRGADTQYF TGTGCCAGCATGTCGCGGGGGGCAGATACGCAGTATTTT
few TRBJ2-7 NA TRBV29-1 CSVVLARGSSYEQYF TGCAGCGTTGTATTAGCAAGAGGTTCTTCCTACGAGCAGTACTTC
NA TRBJ2-5 NA TRBV30 CAWSVGETQYF TGTGCCTGGAGTGTGGGGGAGACCCAGTACTTC
NA TRBJ1-6 NA TRBV5-1 CASSLAGSDSPLHF TGCGCCAGCAGCTTGGCGGGGTCTGATTCACCCCTCCACTTT
NA TRBJ1-2 NA TRBV4-2 CASSQKREPNYGYTF TGTGCCAGCAGCCAGAAAAGGGAGCCTAACTATGGCTACACCTTC
many TRBJ2-2 NA TRBV6-1 CASRPDLGDTGELFF TGTGCCAGCAGACCCGACTTAGGGGACACCGGGGAGCTGTTTTTT
NA TRBJ2-7 NA TRBV4-3 CASSQDLARNSYEQYF TGCGCCAGCAGCCAAGATTTGGCAAGAAACTCCTACGAGCAGTACTTC
NA TRBJ2-1 NA TRBV7-6 CASSLVQRSNEQFF TGTGCCAGCAGCTTAGTCCAGCGCTCGAATGAGCAGTTCTTC
many TRBJ2-7 NA TRBV5-1 CASSTQGYEQYF TGCGCCAGCAGCACACAGGGTTACGAGCAGTACTTC
few TRBJ2-3 TRBD2 TRBV20-1 CSASHSGGITDTQYF TGCAGTGCTAGTCACAGCGGGGGGATTACAGATACGCAGTATTTT
many TRBJ2-7 NA TRBV29-1 CSVEDTISYEQYF TGCAGCGTAGAGGACACCATCTCCTACGAGCAGTACTTC
NA TRBJ2-5 TRBD1 TRBV5-1 CASSYQGVAETQYF TGCGCCAGCAGCTACCAGGGGGTTGCGGAGACCCAGTACTTC
few TRBJ1-4 NA TRBV10-3 CAISETGRDEKLFF TGTGCCATCAGTGAAACGGGGAGGGATGAAAAACTGTTTTTT
NA TRBJ2-7 NA TRBV7-9 CASSQNSVYEQYF TGTGCCAGCAGCCAAAACAGTGTCTACGAGCAGTACTTC
few TRBJ1-6 NA TRBV12-3/TRBV12-4 CASSLGGVGSPLHF TGTGCCAGCAGTTTAGGTGGAGTTGGTTCACCCCTCCACTTT
few TRBJ1-2 NA TRBV10-3 CAISESYPGATYGYTF TGTGCCATCAGTGAGTCGTACCCAGGGGCGACCTATGGCTACACCTTC
few TRBJ2-1 NA TRBV11-2 CASSHDSASGSYNEQFF TGTGCCAGCAGCCATGATTCGGCGTCGGGTTCCTACAATGAGCAGTTCTTC
NA TRBJ2-5 NA TRBV20-1 CSASVDHTEETQYF TGCAGTGCTTCTGTCGACCACACAGAAGAGACCCAGTACTTC
many TRBJ2-5 NA TRBV29-1 CSVGQISLPETQYF TGCAGCGTTGGACAGATCTCGTTGCCAGAGACCCAGTACTTC
NA TRBJ2-3 TRBD2 TRBV20-1 CSARAFTSGARDTQYF TGCAGTGCTAGAGCGTTTACTAGCGGGGCGAGAGATACGCAGTATTTT
NA TRBJ2-1 TRBD2 TRBV9 CASSGRPSGAYNEQFF TGTGCCAGCAGCGGCCGCCCTAGCGGGGCTTACAATGAGCAGTTCTTC
few TRBJ1-1 TRBD1 TRBV24-1 CATVGTENTEAFF TGTGCCACCGTTGGGACAGAAAACACTGAAGCTTTCTTT
NA TRBJ2-5 TRBD2 TRBV28 CASSFFRGEREETQYF TGTGCCAGCAGTTTCTTTCGGGGGGAGAGGGAGGAGACCCAGTACTTC
NA TRBJ2-5 TRBD1 TRBV5-1 CASSSGTDLGTQYF TGCGCCAGCAGCTCCGGGACAGACTTGGGGACCCAGTACTTC
NA TRBJ2-1 NA TRBV14 CASSDSSSRANEQFF TGTGCCAGCAGCGACTCGTCCAGCCGAGCCAATGAGCAGTTCTTC
few TRBJ2-7 TRBD1 TRBV10-3 CAISRQGEDHEQYF TGTGCCATCAGTAGACAGGGAGAAGATCACGAGCAGTACTTC
few TRBJ2-7 NA TRBV7-8 CASSIRGPSSYEQYF TGTGCCAGCAGCATTAGAGGACCGAGCTCCTACGAGCAGTACTTC
once TRBJ2-5 TRBD2 TRBV12-3/TRBV12-4 CASSLHSPTGGLFF TGTGCCAGCAGTTTACATTCCCCCACCGGGGGGTTGTTCTTC
NA TRBJ2-7 NA TRBV7-2 CASSRGQTSSYEQYF TGTGCCAGCAGCCGCGGACAAACTAGCTCCTACGAGCAGTACTTC
NA TRBJ2-3 NA TRBV29-1 CSVPRGEGNTDTQYF TGCAGCGTCCCGAGGGGGGAGGGTAACACAGATACGCAGTATTTT
NA TRBJ2-7 TRBD1 TRBV6-5 CASSRDRGQQYF TGTGCCAGCAGTCGCGACAGGGGGCAGCAGTACTTC
many TRBJ2-1 TRBD2 TRBV20-1 CSARRTSVYNEQFF TGCAGTGCTAGGCGGACTAGCGTTTACAATGAGCAGTTCTTC
NA TRBJ2-1 NA TRBV6-2/TRBV6-3 CASSRSNEQFF TGTGCCAGCAGTCGGAGCAATGAGCAGTTCTTC
few TRBJ2-7 NA TRBV7-2 CASSLFPGDAYEQYF TGTGCCAGCAGCTTGTTCCCGGGCGACGCCTACGAGCAGTACTTC
NA TRBJ2-1 TRBD2 TRBV20-1 CSARDFGTSDNEQFF TGCAGTGCTAGAGATTTTGGGACTAGCGACAATGAGCAGTTCTTC
many TRBJ1-5 TRBD1 TRBV12-3/TRBV12-4 CASSSTGSSNQPQHF TGTGCCAGCAGTTCGACAGGGTCTAGCAATCAGCCCCAGCATTTT
few TRBJ2-1 NA TRBV29-1 CSVQSQKAHNEQFF TGCAGCGTTCAATCACAAAAGGCCCACAATGAGCAGTTCTTC
few TRBJ1-5 TRBD1 TRBV7-2 CASSISGTDYQPQHF TGTGCCAGCAGCATTTCCGGGACAGATTATCAGCCCCAGCATTTT
NA TRBJ2-2 TRBD2 TRBV5-6 CASSLWLAGGSTGELFF TGTGCCAGCAGCTTGTGGCTAGCGGGGGGGAGTACCGGGGAGCTGTTTTTT
NA TRBJ1-6 NA TRBV3-1 CASSQVAYNSPLHF TGTGCCAGCAGCCAAGTTGCTTATAATTCACCCCTCCACTTT
many TRBJ2-5 TRBD2 TRBV9 CASSVGVIAGEDETQYF TGTGCCAGCAGCGTAGGGGTGATAGCGGGAGAGGATGAGACCCAGTACTTC
NA TRBJ1-5 TRBD1 TRBV29-1 CSVDTDRADQPQHF TGCAGCGTGGATACTGACAGGGCCGATCAGCCCCAGCATTTT
few TRBJ2-3 NA TRBV10-3 CALRSEGGSDTQYF TGTGCCTTGCGGTCCGAGGGGGGCTCAGATACGCAGTATTTT
NA TRBJ2-1 TRBD2 TRBV27 CASRSAGGPLNEQFF TGTGCCAGCAGGTCAGCGGGAGGGCCTCTCAATGAGCAGTTCTTC
NA TRBJ1-1 NA TRBV29-1 CSVETDGKKTEAFF TGCAGCGTTGAAACGGACGGAAAGAAGACTGAAGCTTTCTTT
NA TRBJ2-5 NA TRBV10-3 CATSTGETQYF TGTGCCACCAGTACCGGGGAGACCCAGTACTTC
NA TRBJ2-1 NA TRBV7-4 CASSKPASRHEQFF TGTGCCAGCAGCAAGCCAGCTAGCCGGCATGAGCAGTTCTTC
NA TRBJ2-3 NA TRBV25-1 CASSQPSDTQYF TGTGCCAGCAGTCAGCCGTCAGATACGCAGTATTTT